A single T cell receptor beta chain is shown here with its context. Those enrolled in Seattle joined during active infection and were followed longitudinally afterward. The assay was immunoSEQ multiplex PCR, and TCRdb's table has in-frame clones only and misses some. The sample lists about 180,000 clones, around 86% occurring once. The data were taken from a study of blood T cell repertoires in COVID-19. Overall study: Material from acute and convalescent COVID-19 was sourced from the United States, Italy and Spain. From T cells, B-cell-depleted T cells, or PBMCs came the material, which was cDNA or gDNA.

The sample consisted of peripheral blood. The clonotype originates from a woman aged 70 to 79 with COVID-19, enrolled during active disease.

CDR3 sequence reads: CAITRRGQGDSYEQYF. The DNA of the CDR3 is TGTGCCATCACTAGAAGGGGACAGGGGGACTCCTACGAGCAGTACTTC. V and J are TRBV10-3 and TRBJ2-7; TRBD1 matches 11 bases. V gave up 7 bases and J gave up 0 bases; unmatched junction bases: 8. Per germline, CDR1 ENHRY and CDR2 SYGVKD. The CDR3 runs 16 residues.